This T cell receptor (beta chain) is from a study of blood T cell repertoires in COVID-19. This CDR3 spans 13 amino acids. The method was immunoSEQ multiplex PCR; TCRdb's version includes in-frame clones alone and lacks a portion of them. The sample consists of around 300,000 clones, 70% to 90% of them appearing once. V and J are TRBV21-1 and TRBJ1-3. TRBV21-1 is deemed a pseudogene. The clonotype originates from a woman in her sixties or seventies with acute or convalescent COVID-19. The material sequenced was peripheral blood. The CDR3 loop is CASTGEAGNTIYF. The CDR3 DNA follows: TGTGCAAGCACGGGGGAGGCTGGAAACACCATATATTTT.